The text below deals with one T cell receptor (beta chain). These data are taken from a study of cytomegalovirus exposure and HLA in healthy donors. Sequencing was performed with immunoSEQ multiplex PCR; in TCRdb, only in-frame clones are kept and a portion is missing. This table has more than 200,000 clones, 90% appearing once. The CDR3 totals 14 residues. Germline V gene sequence: CDR1 LNHDA, CDR2 SQIVND (reference sequence). Trimming at V came to 4 bases and at J to 2 bases, leaving 2 bases not matched to a gene. This chain uses TRBV19 with TRBJ2-7; 10 nucleotides agree with TRBD2. Source material: PBMCs. The receptor was isolated from a woman in her thirties in good health and CMV-seronegative. In DNA, the CDR3 is TGTGCCAGTAGTACAAGCGGGAGGGCCTACGAGCAGTACTTC. This codes for CASSTSGRAYEQYF.